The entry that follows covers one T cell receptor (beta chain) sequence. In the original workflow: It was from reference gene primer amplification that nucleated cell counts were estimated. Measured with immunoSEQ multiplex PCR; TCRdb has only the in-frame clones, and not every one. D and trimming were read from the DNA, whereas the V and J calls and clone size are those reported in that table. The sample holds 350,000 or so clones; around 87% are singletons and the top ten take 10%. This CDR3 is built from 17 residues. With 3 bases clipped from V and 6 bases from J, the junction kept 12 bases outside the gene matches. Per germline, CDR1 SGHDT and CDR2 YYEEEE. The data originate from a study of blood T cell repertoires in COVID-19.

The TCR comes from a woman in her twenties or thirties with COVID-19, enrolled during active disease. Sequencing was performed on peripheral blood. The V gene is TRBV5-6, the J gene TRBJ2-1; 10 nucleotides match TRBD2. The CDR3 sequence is CASSSRTSGLLGNEQFF. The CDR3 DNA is TGTGCCAGCAGCTCCCGGACTAGCGGTCTCCTTGGCAATGAGCAGTTCTTC.